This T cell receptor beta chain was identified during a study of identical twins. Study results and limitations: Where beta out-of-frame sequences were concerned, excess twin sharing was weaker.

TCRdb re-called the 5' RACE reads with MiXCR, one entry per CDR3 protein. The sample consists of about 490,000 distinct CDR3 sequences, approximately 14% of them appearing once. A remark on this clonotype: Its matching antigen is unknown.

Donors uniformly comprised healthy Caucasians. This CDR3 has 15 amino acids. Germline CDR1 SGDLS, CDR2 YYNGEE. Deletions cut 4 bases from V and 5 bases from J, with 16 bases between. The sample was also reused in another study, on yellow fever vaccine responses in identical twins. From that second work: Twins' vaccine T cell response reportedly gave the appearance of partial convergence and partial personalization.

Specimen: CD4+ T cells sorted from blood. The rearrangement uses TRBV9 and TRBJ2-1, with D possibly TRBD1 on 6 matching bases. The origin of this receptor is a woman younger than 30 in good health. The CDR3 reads CASSPHSGTNNEQFF. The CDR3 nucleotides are TGTGCCAGCAGCCCCCACTCCGGGACAAACAATGAGCAGTTCTTC.